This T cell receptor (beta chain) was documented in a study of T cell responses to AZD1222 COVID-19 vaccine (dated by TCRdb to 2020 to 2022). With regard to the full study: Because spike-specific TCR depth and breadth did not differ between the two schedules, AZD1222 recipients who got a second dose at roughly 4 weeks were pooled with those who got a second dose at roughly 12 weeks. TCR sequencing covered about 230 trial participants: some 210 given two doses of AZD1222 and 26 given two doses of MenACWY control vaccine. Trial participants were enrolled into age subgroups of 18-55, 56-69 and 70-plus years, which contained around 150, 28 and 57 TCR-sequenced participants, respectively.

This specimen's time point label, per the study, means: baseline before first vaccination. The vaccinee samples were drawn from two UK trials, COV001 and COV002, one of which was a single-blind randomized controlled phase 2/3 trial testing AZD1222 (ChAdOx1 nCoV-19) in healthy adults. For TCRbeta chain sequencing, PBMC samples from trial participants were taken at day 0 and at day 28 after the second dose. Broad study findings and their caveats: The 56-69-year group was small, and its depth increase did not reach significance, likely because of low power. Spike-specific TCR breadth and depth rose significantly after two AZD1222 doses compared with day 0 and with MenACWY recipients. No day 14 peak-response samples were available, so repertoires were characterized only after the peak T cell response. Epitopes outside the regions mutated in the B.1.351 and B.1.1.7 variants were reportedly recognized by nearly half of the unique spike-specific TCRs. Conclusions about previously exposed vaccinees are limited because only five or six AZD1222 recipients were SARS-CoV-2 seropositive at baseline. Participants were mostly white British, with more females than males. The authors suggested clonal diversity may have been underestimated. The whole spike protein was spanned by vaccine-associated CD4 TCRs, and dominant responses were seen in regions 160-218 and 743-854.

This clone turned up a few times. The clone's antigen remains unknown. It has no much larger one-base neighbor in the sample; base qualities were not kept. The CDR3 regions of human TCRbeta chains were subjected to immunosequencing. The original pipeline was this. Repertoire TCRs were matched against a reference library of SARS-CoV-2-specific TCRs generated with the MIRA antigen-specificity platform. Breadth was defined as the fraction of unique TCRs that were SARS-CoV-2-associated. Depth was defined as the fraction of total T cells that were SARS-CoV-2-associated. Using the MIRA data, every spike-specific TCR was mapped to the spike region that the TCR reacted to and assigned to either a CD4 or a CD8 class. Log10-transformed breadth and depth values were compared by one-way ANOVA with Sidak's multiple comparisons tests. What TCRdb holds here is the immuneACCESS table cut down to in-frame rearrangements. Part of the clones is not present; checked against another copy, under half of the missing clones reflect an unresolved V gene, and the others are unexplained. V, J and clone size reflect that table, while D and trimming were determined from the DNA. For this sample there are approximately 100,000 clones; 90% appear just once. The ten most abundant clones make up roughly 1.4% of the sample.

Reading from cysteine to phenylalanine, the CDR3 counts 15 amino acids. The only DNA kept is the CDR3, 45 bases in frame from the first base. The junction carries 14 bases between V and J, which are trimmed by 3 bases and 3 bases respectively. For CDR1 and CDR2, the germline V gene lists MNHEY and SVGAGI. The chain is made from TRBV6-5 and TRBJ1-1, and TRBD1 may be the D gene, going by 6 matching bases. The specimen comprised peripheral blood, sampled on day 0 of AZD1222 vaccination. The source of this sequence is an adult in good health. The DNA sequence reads TGTGCCAGCAGTTATCAGGGGCCGCCGGACACTGAAGCTTTCTTT. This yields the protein CASSYQGPPDTEAFF.